This TCR beta chain was sequenced during a study of blood T cell repertoires in COVID-19. Measured with immunoSEQ multiplex PCR; TCRdb has only the in-frame clones, and not every one. The repertoire holds about 250,000 clones, with 85% as singletons. This CDR3 comprises 15 residues. From germline, CDR1 is SGHTA and CDR2 FQGNSA. Losses at the gene ends were 5 bases for V and 3 bases for J; bases not matched to a gene: 9. Those who participated ranged in age from about 18 to 89 years and resided in 20 to 30 US areas. The sample comprised PBMCs or T cells enriched from blood (not recorded which). This chain links TRBV7-2 with TRBJ1-2; TRBD1 matches 7 bases. The source of this sequence is a woman between 45 and 60 years old with acute COVID-19. The CDR3 region has the DNA TGTGCCAGCAGCCCCCACCAGGGGGGATACTATGGCTACACCTTC. Residues: CASSPHQGGYYGYTF.